The 19 T cell receptor beta chains presented below share a single source sample, sequenced in a study of T cell responses to AZD1222 COVID-19 vaccine. Assay used: immunoSEQ multiplex PCR; TCRdb lists only in-frame clones, some missing. Seen here are 85,000 to 100,000 clones, 80% to 90% observed once, and the top ten hold 5% to 7.5%. Here the sequenced sample was peripheral blood, taken on day 0 of AZD1222 vaccination. The receptors were gathered from an adult in good health.

This clone was detected only a few times. The CDR3 reads CAWSATGGYGYNQPQHF. The DNA of the CDR3 is TGTGCCTGGAGTGCTACAGGGGGCTACGGCTACAATCAGCCCCAGCATTTT. This chain connects TRBV30 to TRBJ1-5; 9 nucleotides align to TRBD1. The CDR3 has 17 residues. Germline assignment: CDR1 GTSNPN and CDR2 SVGIG (reference sequence). After removal of 1 base from V and 3 bases from J, the junction contained 10 bases not matched to a gene. Full variable domain (remainder filled in from reference TRBV30 and TRBJ1-5): SQTIHQWPATLVQPVGSPLSLECTVEGTSNPNLYWYRQAAGRGLQLLFYSVGIGQISSEVPQNLSASRPQDRQFILSSKKLLLSDSGFYLCAWSATGGYGYNQPQHFGDGTRLSIL.

V is TRBV7-2 and J is TRBJ2-1; D ambiguous. Trimming removed 1 base from V and 4 bases from J, with 11 bases in between. The CDR3 totals 15 residues. The germline V gene encodes CDR1 SGHTA and CDR2 FQGNSA. The CDR3 sequence: CASSLGVQLYNEQFF. The CDR3 DNA reads TGTGCCAGCAGCTTAGGTGTCCAGTTATACAATGAGCAGTTCTTC.

The J gene is TRBJ1-5, the V gene TRBV30; no clear D. Germline CDR1 and CDR2: GTSNPN and SVGIG (reference sequence). V lost 2 bases and J lost 5, with 7 bases in between. The CDR3 totals 12 residues. CDR3 loop: CAWSFPDQPQHF. CDR3 nucleotides: TGTGCCTGGAGTTTCCCAGATCAGCCCCAGCATTTT.

This chain joins TRBV24-1 and TRBJ2-2, with no clear D. This CDR3 contains 16 residues. Germline CDR1 KGHDR, CDR2 SFDVKD. V lost 3 bases and J 0 bases, leaving 10 bases between the germline ends. The CDR3 loop reads CATSDRARSNTGELFF. In DNA form, the CDR3 reads TGTGCCACCAGTGATCGGGCCCGGTCGAACACCGGGGAGCTGTTTTTT.

This clone was found many times. This chain connects TRBV4-2 to TRBJ2-1, with TRBD2 matching 13 bases. With 1 base clipped from V and 9 bases from J, the junction kept 3 bases outside the gene matches. This CDR3 comprises 15 residues. Germline V gives CDR1 LGHNA, CDR2 YNFKEQ. The CDR3 here is CASSQGTSGSSEQFF. Here the CDR3 DNA reads TGTGCCAGCAGCCAAGGGACTAGCGGGAGTTCTGAGCAGTTCTTC.

The rearrangement uses TRBV6-5 and TRBJ2-6; D gene uncertain. CDR1 and CDR2 from the germline V gene are MNHEY and SVGAGI. The CDR3 length is 16 residues. The V end was cut by 2 bases, the J end by 3 bases, with 11 bases between. The CDR3: CASSYPPGVGANVLTF. The DNA of the CDR3 is TGTGCCAGCAGTTACCCGCCCGGTGTTGGGGCCAACGTCCTGACTTTC.

This clone was seen more than once but under ten times. The CDR3 loop reads CASSEGTYEQYF. The CDR3 bases are TGTGCCAGCAGTGAAGGAACCTACGAGCAGTACTTC. The chain combines TRBV2 with TRBJ2-7; D is unresolved. The germline V and J ends were trimmed by 1 base and 2 bases, with 3 bases remaining between them. CDR1 is SNHLY and CDR2 is FYNNEI in the germline V gene. CDR3 size: 12 residues.

The genes are TRBV19 and TRBJ2-7; TRBD1 or TRBD2 may be the D gene (5 bases each). Germline loops: CDR1 LNHDA, CDR2 SQIVND (reference sequence). This CDR3 has 13 residues. V lost 9 bases, J lost 0 bases, and 12 bases lay in between. The CDR3 sequence is CASRDVLSYEQYF. CDR3 nucleotides: TGTGCCAGCCGGGACGTTCTCTCCTACGAGCAGTACTTC.

V is TRBV27 and J is TRBJ1-3, with 8 bases lining up with TRBD1. With 6 bases clipped from V and 8 bases from J, the junction kept 6 bases outside the gene matches. CDR1 is MNHEY and CDR2 is SMNVEV in the germline V gene (reference sequence). This CDR3 has 13 amino acids. The CDR3 region is CASRTQGEDTIYF. The CDR3 DNA reads as TGTGCCAGCAGGACACAGGGGGAGGACACCATATATTTT.

The CDR3 region is CASSLQAASQTSTDTQYF. For the CDR3, the DNA is TGTGCCAGCAGCCTACAGGCAGCGTCCCAAACTAGCACAGATACGCAGTATTTT. The gene calls are TRBV4-2 and TRBJ2-3, with D tentatively TRBD1 (5 bases). The CDR3 is 18 residues long. The V and J ends lost 4 bases and 0 bases respectively, with 20 bases between them. The germline V gene has CDR1 LGHNA and CDR2 YNFKEQ.

The V and J genes are TRBV7-2 and TRBJ2-2, with D possibly matching TRBD2 (5 bases). Germline-derived CDR1 and CDR2 are SGHTA and FQGNSA. Deletions cut 5 bases from V and 4 bases from J, with 14 bases between. The CDR3 loop spans 15 amino acids. The CDR3 region has the DNA TGTGCCAGCAGCCCCGCTCTAGCCGGCACCGGGGAGCTGTTTTTT. Encoded protein: CASSPALAGTGELFF.

This rearrangement joins TRBV29-1 to TRBJ1-4; TRBD1 aligns across 8 bases. Per germline, CDR1 SQVTM and CDR2 ANQGSEA. Trimming cost V 1 base and J 9 bases; bases outside gene matches: 1. The CDR3 is 12 residues long. The CDR3 nucleotides read TGCAGCGTTGAAGGACAGGGGCAAAAACTGTTTTTT. This encodes CSVEGQGQKLFF.

V and J are TRBV29-1 and TRBJ2-3; D is tentatively TRBD1 or TRBD2 (6 bases each). V shed 7 bases and J shed 0 bases, with 17 bases lying between them. The CDR3 contains 15 residues. Germline V gives CDR1 SQVTM, CDR2 ANQGSEA. The CDR3 reads CSAAVLGGSTDTQYF. Written as DNA, the CDR3 is TGCAGCGCTGCCGTTTTAGGGGGGAGCACAGATACGCAGTATTTT.

CDR3 coding DNA: TGTGCCACCAGCAGAGGACAGGGGTCTGACAATGAGCAGTTCTTC. Amino acids: CATSRGQGSDNEQFF. V is TRBV15 and J is TRBJ2-1; TRBD1 matches at 8 bases. The CDR3 consists of 15 residues. Germline CDR1 LNHNV, CDR2 YYDKDF (reference sequence). The junction had 4 bases not matched to a gene; V was cut back by 1 base and J by 5 bases.

CDR3 in amino acids: CASSLSGSLNTEAFF. For the CDR3, the DNA is TGTGCCAGCAGTTTATCGGGGAGTTTGAACACTGAAGCTTTCTTT. The chain joins TRBV27 to TRBJ1-1, with no clear D. CDR3 size: 15 residues. The V gene's germline CDR1 is MNHEY and CDR2 SMNVEV (reference sequence). Trimming took 0 bases from V and 0 from J, leaving 8 bases between them.

This chain joins TRBV5-6 and TRBJ1-2; D is possibly TRBD1 (5 bases). V gave up 3 bases and J gave up 3 bases, with 12 bases separating them. This CDR3 region has 14 residues. The V gene's germline CDR1 is SGHDT and CDR2 YYEEEE. In nucleotides, the CDR3 is TGTGCCAGCAGCTGGGCCGGCAGGGACTATGGCTACACCTTC. Amino acid sequence: CASSWAGRDYGYTF.

V usage is TRBV29-1 and J usage is TRBJ2-7; 7 nucleotides align to TRBD1. With 4 bases clipped from V and 0 bases from J, the junction kept 6 bases outside the gene matches. Germline V gives CDR1 SQVTM, CDR2 ANQGSEA. The CDR3 is 14 amino acids. The CDR3 is CSVGQGRGSYEQYF. The CDR3 nucleotides read TGCAGCGTTGGACAGGGAAGGGGCTCCTACGAGCAGTACTTC.

The V and J genes are TRBV2 and TRBJ1-1; maybe TRBD1 (5 bases). V was clipped by 7 bases and J by 4 bases, with 10 bases between them. CDR3 length equals 12 residues. Germline CDR1 SNHLY, CDR2 FYNNEI. DNA of the CDR3: TGTGCCAGCATCTTAAGGGGCACTGAAGCTTTCTTT. Amino acid sequence: CASILRGTEAFF. The whole variable domain, remainder taken from reference TRBV2 and TRBJ1-1, is EPEVTQTPSHQVTQMGQEVILRCVPISNHLYFYWYRQILGQKVEFLVSFYNNEISEKSEIFDDQFSVERPDGSNFTLKIRSTKLEDSAMYFCASILRGTEAFFGQGTRLTVV.

This rearrangement joins TRBV2 to TRBJ1-5, with a weak D call TRBD1 (6 bases). V lost 4 bases and J 7 bases, leaving 17 bases between the germline ends. CDR3 size: 15 residues. Germline CDR1 SNHLY, CDR2 FYNNEI. CDR3 in amino acids: CASSGKGGSGQPQHF. CDR3 nucleotide sequence: TGTGCCAGCAGTGGAAAGGGGGGCTCGGGGCAGCCCCAGCATTTT.